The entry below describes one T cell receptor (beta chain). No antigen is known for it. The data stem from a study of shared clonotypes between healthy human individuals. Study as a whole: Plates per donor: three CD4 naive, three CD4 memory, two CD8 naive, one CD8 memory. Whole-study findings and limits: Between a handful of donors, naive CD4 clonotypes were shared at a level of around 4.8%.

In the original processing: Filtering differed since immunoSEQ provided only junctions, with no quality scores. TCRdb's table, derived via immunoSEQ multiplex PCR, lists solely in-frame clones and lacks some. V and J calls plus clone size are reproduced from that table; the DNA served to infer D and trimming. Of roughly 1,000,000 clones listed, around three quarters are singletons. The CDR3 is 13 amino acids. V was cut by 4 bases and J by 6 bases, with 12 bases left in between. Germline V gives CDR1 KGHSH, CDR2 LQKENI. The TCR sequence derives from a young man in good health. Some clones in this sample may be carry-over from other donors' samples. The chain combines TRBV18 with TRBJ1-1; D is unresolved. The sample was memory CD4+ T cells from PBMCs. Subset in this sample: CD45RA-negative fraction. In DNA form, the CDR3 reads TGTGCCAGCTCACGGGTTCCCGTAGCTGAAGCTTTCTTT. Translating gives CASSRVPVAEAFF.